Each of the 20 T cell receptor beta chains below was sequenced from the same sample in a study of identical twins. TCRdb recomputed calls from the 5' RACE reads with MiXCR, one row per CDR3 protein. The sample includes hundreds of thousands of distinct CDR3 sequences, 20% to 25% of them seen just once. The same data also went into a second study, on T cells expressing NK-cell markers.

Sequenced: CD4+ T cells sorted from blood. The origin of the receptors is a young woman in good health.

The chain couples TRBV20-1 to TRBJ1-1; possibly TRBD1 for D (6 bases). Trimming removed 0 bases from V and 7 bases from J, with 18 bases in between. This CDR3 region has 15 residues. Germline V gene data show CDR1 as DFQATT and CDR2 as SNEGSKA (reference sequence). The CDR3 DNA reads TGCAGTGCTAGAGATGCAGGGGCGAATCGTAATGAAGCTTTCTTT. Protein: CSARDAGANRNEAFF.

This chain links TRBV12-3 or TRBV12-4 with TRBJ1-5, with a weak D call TRBD1 (5 bases). The length of the CDR3 is 13 residues. The germline V and J ends were trimmed by 10 bases and 4 bases, with 14 bases remaining between them. CDR3 region: CATRRGGNQPQHF. The CDR3 DNA reads as TGTGCCACCCGACGGGGGGGGAATCAGCCCCAGCATTTT.

This clonotype was seen a handful of times. V gene TRBV7-2 combines with J gene TRBJ1-1; perhaps TRBD1 as D (5 bases). Trimming pared 5 bases from V and 6 bases from J, leaving 10 bases between. The germline V gene encodes CDR1 SGHTA and CDR2 FQGNSA. This CDR3 is built from 12 residues. CDR3: CASSPGHPEAFF. The CDR3 bases are TGTGCCAGCAGCCCTGGACATCCTGAAGCTTTCTTT.

V is TRBV10-3 and J is TRBJ1-4; no clear D. The CDR3 has 13 amino acids. Trimming cost V 10 bases and J 1 base, with 10 bases left between them. Per the germline V gene, CDR1 is ENHRY and CDR2 is SYGVKD. The CDR3 sequence: CATSAGTNEKLFF. CDR3 sequence (DNA): TGTGCCACCTCGGCAGGAACTAATGAAAAACTGTTTTTT.

There are a few counts of this clonotype. V usage is TRBV18 and J usage is TRBJ2-1, with 10 bases fitting TRBD1. V lost 3 bases and J lost 9; bases outside the gene matches: 11. Germline CDR1 reads KGHSH; CDR2 reads LQKENI. The CDR3 extends over 16 amino acids. CDR3 in amino acids: CASSPPHMDRGTEQFF. CDR3 DNA sequence: TGTGCCAGCTCACCCCCCCACATGGACAGGGGGACTGAGCAGTTCTTC.

The J gene is TRBJ2-2, the V gene TRBV27; D might be TRBD2 (6 bases). The CDR3 extends over 16 amino acids. Germline loops: CDR1 MNHEY, CDR2 SMNVEV (reference sequence). V was pared by 2 bases and J by 5 bases, with 15 bases between. The CDR3 loop reads CASSLRGLARTGELFF. CDR3 coding DNA: TGTGCCAGCAGTTTAAGAGGGCTAGCGAGAACCGGGGAGCTGTTTTTT.

This clonotype turned up a few times. The chain employs TRBV9 and TRBJ2-1, with 8 bases aligning to TRBD2. Germline CDR1 is SGDLS and CDR2 is YYNGEE. Trimming removed 4 bases from V and 1 base from J; junction bases left unmatched: 4. The CDR3 is 15 amino acids. In DNA form, the CDR3 reads TGTGCCAGCAGCCCCCAGCGGGAGTCCTACAATGAGCAGTTCTTC. This gives the protein CASSPQRESYNEQFF.

This clonotype has at least ten counts. This chain links TRBV5-1 with TRBJ2-5, with a tentative D call TRBD2 (6 bases). Trimming pared 2 bases from V and 5 bases from J, leaving 10 bases between. This CDR3 contains 13 residues. CDR1 SGHRS and CDR2 YFSETQ come from the germline V gene. DNA for the CDR3: TGCGCCAGCAGCTTAAGACGGGGGGAGACCCAGTACTTC. Its translation is CASSLRRGETQYF.

The chain carries TRBV10-1 and TRBJ2-3, with TRBD2 identical over 11 bases. The CDR3 length is 17 residues. J lost 5 bases, V lost 0 bases, and 7 bases had no gene match. Germline V lookup: CDR1 WNHNN, CDR2 SYGVQD (reference sequence). The chain's CDR3 is CASSESPTSGAQDTQYF. The CDR3 region has the DNA TGCGCCAGCAGTGAGTCCCCGACTAGCGGGGCCCAAGATACGCAGTATTTT.

V gene TRBV5-6 combines with J gene TRBJ2-3; D remains unclear. CDR1 SGHDT and CDR2 YYEEEE come from the germline V gene. V lost 1 base and J 3 bases, leaving 9 bases between the germline ends. The CDR3 is 14 amino acids. The CDR3 is CASSLNTWTDTQYF. The CDR3 DNA reads TGTGCCAGCAGCTTGAACACTTGGACAGATACGCAGTATTTT.

This clonotype has a count of ten or more. The rearrangement links TRBV4-3 to TRBJ2-6; D remains unclear. V gave up 4 bases and J gave up 0 bases, with 7 bases separating them. The CDR3 sequence is 15 residues long. Germline V lookup: CDR1 LGHNA, CDR2 YSLEER. CDR3 nucleotides: TGCGCCAGCAGCCGCGACAACTCTGGGGCCAACGTCCTGACTTTC. Protein sequence: CASSRDNSGANVLTF.

With respect to this clonotype: One end of the junction does not line up with germline, which may come from a read error. This rearrangement joins TRBV20-1 to TRBJ2-7; 10 bases line up with TRBD2. Germline CDR1 reads DFQATT; CDR2 reads SNEGSKA (reference sequence). The CDR3 loop spans 13 amino acids. CDR3 nucleotides: TGCAGTGCCAGAGCGGGAGGGTTGGACGAGCAGTACTTC. Its protein is CSARAGGLDEQYF.

The chain joins TRBV7-9 to TRBJ2-1; possibly TRBD2 for D (6 bases). This CDR3 contains 15 residues. In germline, CDR1 is SEHNR, CDR2 FQNEAQ (reference sequence). Trimming pared 0 bases from V and 9 bases from J, leaving 15 bases between. The DNA of the CDR3 is TGTGCCAGCAGCTTAGCCTCCCGGTCGCGGGGTGAGCAGTTCTTC. Its protein is CASSLASRSRGEQFF.

This chain connects TRBV7-9 to TRBJ1-1; 9 positions agree with TRBD1. V lost 6 bases to trimming and J lost 1 base; unmatched junction nucleotides: 3. The CDR3 spans 14 residues. Germline loops: CDR1 SEHNR, CDR2 FQNEAQ (reference sequence). The CDR3 DNA reads TGTGCCAGCAGACAGGGGGCGACGAACACTGAAGCTTTCTTT. It is translated as CASRQGATNTEAFF.

This chain uses TRBV3-1 with TRBJ2-1, with D possibly being TRBD1 or TRBD2 (6 bases each). The CDR3 is 13 residues long. V was shortened by 4 bases and J by 7 bases, with 11 bases between the two germline ends. In germline, CDR1 is LGHDT, CDR2 YNNKEL (reference sequence). The CDR3 spells CASSREGGNEQFF. CDR3 nucleotides: TGTGCCAGCAGCCGTGAAGGGGGGAATGAGCAGTTCTTC.

This clonotype turned up a few times. The chain has TRBV12-3 or TRBV12-4 and TRBJ2-7, with 8 bases lining up with TRBD2. Germline trimming cut 7 bases from V and 3 bases from J; bases unmatched to any gene: 8. CDR3 length: 14 amino acids. CDR3 residues: CASTLGGGNYEQYF. DNA for the CDR3: TGTGCCAGCACCCTCGGCGGGGGGAACTACGAGCAGTACTTC.

The chain combines TRBV20-1 with TRBJ2-3, with 12 bases that match TRBD2. Germline CDR1 and CDR2: DFQATT and SNEGSKA (reference sequence). This CDR3 is built from 13 residues. V was pared by 5 bases and J by 6 bases, with 3 bases of the junction left unmatched. Here the CDR3 reads CSAGLAGSDTQYF. The CDR3 DNA follows: TGCAGTGCTGGACTAGCGGGGTCGGATACGCAGTATTTT.

This clonotype came up once. V gene TRBV11-2 combines with J gene TRBJ2-1, with D possibly matching TRBD2 (6 bases). This CDR3 contains 16 residues. Trimming took 1 base from V and 3 from J, leaving 13 bases between them. The germline V gene has CDR1 SGHAT and CDR2 FQNNGV. This CDR3 reads CASSLVGRAIYNEQFF. CDR3 bases: TGTGCCAGCAGCTTAGTCGGGAGAGCCATCTACAATGAGCAGTTCTTC.

This sequence joins TRBV3-1 and TRBJ2-5; D not resolved. The V end lost 0 bases, the J end lost 7 bases, and 12 bases lay between the germline ends. Germline loops: CDR1 LGHDT, CDR2 YNNKEL (reference sequence). The CDR3 is made up of 14 amino acids. The CDR3 DNA reads as TGTGCCAGCAGCCAAGAGAGGCCCGGTGGGACCCAGTACTTC. Protein: CASSQERPGGTQYF.

This chain links TRBV20-1 with TRBJ2-1; 11 positions agree with TRBD2. The CDR3 is 15 residues long. Germline CDR1 reads DFQATT; CDR2 reads SNEGSKA (reference sequence). Trimming at V came to 5 bases and at J to 8 bases, leaving 11 bases not matched to a gene. This CDR3 reads CSALVSGRAGDEQFF. The CDR3, as DNA: TGCAGTGCTTTGGTTAGCGGGAGGGCAGGAGATGAGCAGTTCTTC.